The present T cell receptor beta chain was sequenced within a study of blood T cell repertoires in COVID-19. Study-wide background: The United States, Italy and Spain were the sources of the acute and convalescent COVID-19 samples. Sample material is recorded as cDNA or gDNA derived from T cells, B-cell-depleted T cells, or PBMCs.

In the authors' methods: Reference gene primer amplification yielded estimated nucleated cell counts. Clones were sequenced by immunoSEQ multiplex PCR, and TCRdb holds only the in-frame ones, with some missing. The V and J calls and clone size come from that table; D and trimming were worked out from the DNA. The sample includes roughly 43,000 clones, roughly 88% of them seen just once. The sequenced sample was peripheral blood. The clonotype originates from a man in his sixties with active COVID-19.

Written as DNA, the CDR3 is TGTGCCAGCAGTTTAATTCAGGTGGTGGGTTACAATGAGCAGTTCTTC. Its translation is CASSLIQVVGYNEQFF. The chain combines TRBV28 with TRBJ2-1; D is undetermined. Germline V gene data show CDR1 as MDHEN and CDR2 as SYDVKM. The ends were cut back, 2 bases at V and 4 bases at J, with 15 bases in the middle. This CDR3 contains 16 residues.